Each of the 11 T cell receptor beta chains below was sequenced from the same sample in a study of blood T cell repertoires in COVID-19 (dated by TCRdb to about 2020). Receptors were amplified or captured by the immunoSEQ multiplex PCR assay. TCRdb took this table from immuneACCESS and kept in-frame rearrangements with V and J called. Such tables lack part of the clones; where checked against another copy, unresolved V genes explain under half of the gap, and the rest is unexplained. For this sample the table gives some 200,000 clones, of which 70% to 90% were detected only once. Jointly, the top ten make up under 0.95% of the sample. The sequencing input was peripheral blood. All receptors derive from a man aged 55 to 69 with COVID-19, enrolled during active disease.

The rearrangement links TRBV30 to TRBJ1-6, with D possibly matching TRBD1 (5 bases). The V end lost 1 base, the J end lost 14 bases, and 15 bases lay between the germline ends. Germline values: CDR1 GTSNPN, CDR2 SVGIG (reference sequence). The CDR3 loop spans 13 amino acids. The CDR3 DNA reads TGTGCCTGGAGTGCAGGGCCTCTCGCAGCCCTCCACTTT. Its protein product is CAWSAGPLAALHF.

V usage is TRBV28 and J usage is TRBJ1-2, with a tentative D call TRBD1 (5 bases). This CDR3 is built from 12 residues. Trimming removed 11 bases at V and 6 bases at J, with 16 bases between. The V gene's germline CDR1 is MDHEN and CDR2 SYDVKM. CDR3: CASRGLKDGYTF. Written as DNA, the CDR3 is TGTGCCTCTCGGGGACTTAAGGATGGCTACACCTTC.

This clone has just a few counts. V usage is TRBV9 and J usage is TRBJ2-1; TRBD2 matches at 13 bases. This CDR3 spans 14 amino acids. Germline trimming cut 3 bases from V and 12 bases from J; bases unmatched to any gene: 6. Germline-derived CDR1 and CDR2 are SGDLS and YYNGEE. This CDR3 is CASSALRLAGGQFF. DNA of the CDR3: TGTGCCAGCAGCGCCCTGCGACTAGCGGGAGGGCAGTTCTTC.

The chain uses TRBV30 and TRBJ2-7, with a weak D call TRBD1 (6 bases). V was shortened by 3 bases and J by 1 base, with 16 bases between the two germline ends. The CDR3 consists of 15 residues. Per the germline V gene, CDR1 is GTSNPN and CDR2 is SVGIG (reference sequence). CDR3 DNA: TGTGCCTGGAGGAACTCCGGGACACAATCCTACGAGCAGTACTTC. Translation gives CAWRNSGTQSYEQYF.

In this sample, this clone turned up once. This chain joins TRBV28 and TRBJ2-7; 7 positions agree with TRBD1. V lost 2 bases and J lost 3; bases outside the gene matches: 4. Germline lookup yields CDR1 MDHEN and CDR2 SYDVKM. The CDR3 runs to 14 residues. The CDR3 sequence is CASSLNRGNYEQYF. DNA for the CDR3: TGTGCCAGCAGTTTAAACAGGGGCAACTACGAGCAGTACTTC.

This chain uses TRBV30 with TRBJ1-6, with 8 bases matching TRBD1. Trimming took 5 bases from V and 10 from J; bases not matched to a gene: 10. The CDR3 is 14 amino acids. From germline, CDR1 is GTSNPN and CDR2 SVGIG (reference sequence). CDR3 loop: CAWRGQGVSSPLHF. CDR3 DNA sequence: TGTGCCTGGCGTGGACAGGGCGTCAGCTCACCCCTCCACTTT. Filled out from reference TRBV30 and TRBJ1-6, the complete variable domain reads SQTIHQWPATLVQPVGSPLSLECTVEGTSNPNLYWYRQAAGRGLQLLFYSVGIGQISSEVPQNLSASRPQDRQFILSSKKLLLSDSGFYLCAWRGQGVSSPLHFGNGTRLTVT.

This chain joins TRBV28 and TRBJ1-4, with D perhaps TRBD1 (5 bases). V lost 2 bases to trimming and J lost 6 bases, with 7 bases between them. This CDR3 region has 13 residues. CDR1 is MDHEN, CDR2 SYDVKM, per germline. The CDR3 DNA follows: TGTGCCAGCAGTTTAGCGGGGCATGAAAAACTGTTTTTT. Protein sequence: CASSLAGHEKLFF.

This clone was seen only a few times. The chain employs TRBV9 and TRBJ1-1, with D tentatively TRBD1 (6 bases). This CDR3 is 15 amino acids long. Per germline, CDR1 SGDLS and CDR2 YYNGEE. Trimming cost V 4 bases and J 0 bases, with 13 bases left between them. The CDR3 here is CASSPGDTLNTEAFF. DNA of the CDR3: TGTGCCAGCAGCCCAGGGGACACCCTGAACACTGAAGCTTTCTTT.

The chain joins TRBV5-1 to TRBJ1-1; perhaps TRBD1 as D (6 bases). Germline V CDR1 and CDR2: SGHRS, YFSETQ. The CDR3 consists of 12 residues. Trimming shortened V by 1 base and J by 8 bases, and 9 bases separated the two germline ends. CDR3 region: CASSLQGREAFF. The DNA of the CDR3 is TGCGCCAGCAGCTTGCAGGGGCGCGAAGCTTTCTTT. Together with reference TRBV5-1 and TRBJ1-1, the CDR3 gives the full variable domain: KAGVTQTPRYLIKTRGQQVTLSCSPISGHRSVSWYQQTPGQGLQFLFEYFSETQRNKGNFPGRFSGRQFSNSRSEMNVSTLELGDSALYLCASSLQGREAFFGQGTRLTVV.

The V call is TRBV5-4, the J call TRBJ1-1; the D is unclear. V was cut by 5 bases and J by 2 bases, with 10 bases left in between. Germline V CDR1 and CDR2: SGHNT, YYREEE (reference sequence). The CDR3 totals 13 residues. The CDR3 here is CASRIRRNTEAFF. CDR3 bases: TGTGCCAGCAGAATCAGGCGTAACACTGAAGCTTTCTTT.

The chain has TRBV6-1 and TRBJ2-2; D gene ambiguous. This CDR3 comprises 15 residues. V was cut by 1 base and J by 7 bases, with 13 bases left in between. Germline CDR1 MNHNS, CDR2 SASEGT. CDR3 sequence (DNA): TGTGCCAGCAGTGAAGTTTTTCGACCAGGCGGGGAGCTGTTTTTT. Its translation is CASSEVFRPGGELFF.